The clone carrying this T cell receptor beta chain has at least ten counts. The antigen is unknown. The data originate from a study of spatial heterogeneity in lung cancer. With 6 bases removed from V and 6 bases from J, the gap between germline ends came to 11 bases. This CDR3 is built from 11 residues. CDR1 and CDR2 from the germline V gene are SQVTM and ANQGSEA. The study's findings and limits: Tumors with more nonsynonymous mutations had more expanded intratumoral alpha and beta TCRs.

Individual TCR cDNA molecules each bore their own unique molecular identifier. TCRdb analysed the 5' RACE reads with MiXCR anew, one entry per CDR3 protein. Of 10,000 to 15,000 distinct CDR3 sequences listed, 5.5% to 8.5% are singletons. Stated time point: sample taken at primary tumor resection. V usage is TRBV29-1 and J usage is TRBJ1-1; D unclear. Sequences were derived from lung tumor tissue, sampled at surgery. The receptor was derived from a female donor with early-stage non-small cell lung cancer. The CDR3 here is CSVELLAEAFF. CDR3 sequence (DNA): TGCAGCGTCGAGTTGCTCGCTGAAGCTTTCTTT.